This entry lists 29 T cell receptor beta chains sequenced from one sample in a study of T cell responses to AZD1222 COVID-19 vaccine. Sequencing used immunoSEQ multiplex PCR; TCRdb keeps in-frame clones, though not all of them. The table has 90,000 to 130,000 clones, roughly four fifths seen once. The sample here was peripheral blood, taken on day 0 of AZD1222 vaccination. These receptors were taken from an adult in good health.

J is TRBJ1-4 and V is TRBV18; possibly TRBD1 for D (5 bases). V was trimmed by 4 bases and J by 5 bases, leaving 8 bases between them. CDR1 is KGHSH, CDR2 LQKENI, per germline. The CDR3 is 13 amino acids. The CDR3 sequence: CASSQGENEKLFF. CDR3 coding DNA: TGTGCCAGCTCACAAGGGGAGAATGAAAAACTGTTTTTT.

The rearrangement links TRBV5-1 to TRBJ2-6; D uncertain. CDR1 is SGHRS, CDR2 YFSETQ, per germline. The CDR3 runs to 13 residues. Trimming took 4 bases from V and 0 from J, leaving 2 bases between them. CDR3 sequence (DNA): TGCGCCAGCAGCACCTCTGGGGCCAACGTCCTGACTTTC. Translating it yields CASSTSGANVLTF.

In its sample, this clone was seen a few times. The chain joins TRBV10-3 to TRBJ2-1; 8 nucleotides match TRBD2. The CDR3 has 13 residues. The J segment lost 3 bases and the V segment lost 6 bases, leaving 1 base of the junction unmatched. Germline CDR1 reads ENHRY; CDR2 reads SYGVKD. In nucleotides, the CDR3 is TGTGCCATCAGGAGCGGGAGCTACAATGAGCAGTTCTTC. Translated: CAIRSGSYNEQFF.

J is TRBJ2-3 and V is TRBV6-5, with D possibly TRBD2 on 5 matching bases. CDR3 length: 16 amino acids. Deletions cut 4 bases from V and 0 bases from J, with 14 bases between. Looked up from germline, CDR1 is MNHEY and CDR2 is SVGAGI. The CDR3 region is CASSSPTSPSTDTQYF. The CDR3 coding sequence is TGTGCCAGCAGTTCACCCACTAGTCCTAGCACAGATACGCAGTATTTT.

The V gene is TRBV28, the J gene TRBJ2-5; D is ambiguous. Per germline, CDR1 MDHEN and CDR2 SYDVKM. Between the trimmed V and J ends, which lost 7 bases and 3 bases, there was a span of 12 bases. This CDR3 comprises 13 residues. The CDR3 loop reads CASISPSKETQYF. The CDR3 DNA reads TGTGCCAGCATCTCTCCGAGTAAAGAGACCCAGTACTTC.

The gene calls are TRBV19 and TRBJ2-7; 8 bases match TRBD1. The CDR3 has 15 amino acids. The V gene end was trimmed by 4 bases and the J gene end by 4 bases; junction bases not matched to a gene: 9. Looked up from germline, CDR1 is LNHDA and CDR2 is SQIVND (reference sequence). CDR3 sequence reads: CASSTGQGVVYEQYF. CDR3 nucleotides: TGTGCCAGTAGTACAGGACAGGGTGTGGTGTACGAGCAGTACTTC.

This sequence joins TRBV28 and TRBJ2-7; TRBD1 is a possible D gene (6 bases). This CDR3 spans 15 amino acids. Trimming took 2 bases from V and 4 from J, leaving 15 bases between them. Germline V gene data show CDR1 as MDHEN and CDR2 as SYDVKM. CDR3 sequence: CASSLGAGEGYEQYF. The CDR3 DNA reads as TGTGCCAGCAGTTTAGGGGCAGGGGAAGGGTACGAGCAGTACTTC.

J is TRBJ2-6 and V is TRBV2; D is uncertain. This CDR3 has 15 residues. Germline values: CDR1 SNHLY, CDR2 FYNNEI. The V gene lost 4 bases and the J gene lost 2 bases, with 9 bases spanning the gap. Written as DNA, the CDR3 is TGTGCCAGCAGTGGTCTTTCCGCTGGGGCCAACGTCCTGACTTTC. Amino acid sequence: CASSGLSAGANVLTF. The entire variable domain, with the rest obtained from reference TRBV2 and TRBJ2-6, is as follows: EPEVTQTPSHQVTQMGQEVILRCVPISNHLYFYWYRQILGQKVEFLVSFYNNEISEKSEIFDDQFSVERPDGSNFTLKIRSTKLEDSAMYFCASSGLSAGANVLTFGAGSRLTVL.

The V call is TRBV5-1, the J call TRBJ2-7, with a weak D call TRBD1 (6 bases). Germline assignment: CDR1 SGHRS and CDR2 YFSETQ. The CDR3 length is 14 residues. V lost 0 bases, J lost 6 bases, and 13 bases lay in between. DNA for the CDR3: TGCGCCAGCAGCTTGGCCGGGGACATGAGCGAGCAGTACTTC. Amino acids: CASSLAGDMSEQYF.

The rearrangement uses TRBV5-1 and TRBJ1-1; 8 bases are shared with TRBD1. The ends lost 4 bases at V and 0 bases at J; junction bases unmatched: 11. Germline CDR1 SGHRS, CDR2 YFSETQ. This CDR3 has 17 amino acids. In DNA, the CDR3 is TGCGCCAGCAGCACCGGGACAGGTTCCCTCGTGAACACTGAAGCTTTCTTT. Translating it yields CASSTGTGSLVNTEAFF.

The J gene is TRBJ2-7, the V gene TRBV7-9, with 10 nucleotides matching TRBD1. The CDR3 is 14 amino acids. V gave up 5 bases and J gave up 5 bases; unmatched junction bases: 6. CDR1 is SEHNR, CDR2 FQNEAQ, per germline (reference sequence). CDR3 protein: CASSQTGTGDEQYF. The CDR3 DNA sequence: TGTGCCAGCAGCCAAACGGGGACAGGGGACGAGCAGTACTTC.

The V call is TRBV7-2, the J call TRBJ1-1; no firm D call. Germline V CDR1 and CDR2: SGHTA, FQGNSA. The ends were cut back, 3 bases at V and 0 bases at J, with 8 bases in the middle. This CDR3 is built from 14 residues. In DNA form, the CDR3 reads TGTGCCAGCAGCTTCGCAGGCATGAACACTGAAGCTTTCTTT. It codes for CASSFAGMNTEAFF.

The genes are TRBV28 and TRBJ2-1, with TRBD2 identical over 7 bases. This CDR3 comprises 15 residues. Trimming cost V 7 bases and J 4 bases; bases outside gene matches: 10. Germline loops: CDR1 MDHEN, CDR2 SYDVKM. The CDR3 bases are TGTGCCAGCACTTCGGACGGGAGGCGATACAATGAGCAGTTCTTC. Translating it yields CASTSDGRRYNEQFF.

This clone was picked up a small number of times. The chain has TRBV6-5 and TRBJ1-5; D unclear. Trimming left V 6 bases short and J 3 bases short, with 9 bases between. This CDR3 contains 13 residues. The germline V gene encodes CDR1 MNHEY and CDR2 SVGAGI. The CDR3 DNA reads TGTGCCAGCAGCGCCCGGGCCAATCAGCCCCAGCATTTT. Its protein product is CASSARANQPQHF.

The table lists this clone with a count of one. The J gene is TRBJ2-7, the V gene TRBV6-2 or TRBV6-3; D is uncertain. Trimming pared 2 bases from V and 0 bases from J, leaving 8 bases between. Germline values: CDR1 MNHEY, CDR2 SVGEGT. The CDR3 consists of 14 residues. CDR3 region: CASSYRRLSYEQYF. The CDR3 DNA is TGTGCCAGCAGTTACCGGCGCCTCTCCTACGAGCAGTACTTC.

This clone showed up just once. The chain has TRBV6-2 or TRBV6-3 and TRBJ2-1; no reliable D call. Germline V gene lookup returns CDR1 MNHEY and CDR2 SVGEGT. The CDR3 has 11 amino acids. V was cut by 4 bases and J by 6 bases, with 4 bases left in between. The CDR3 loop reads CASSLGNEQFF. In DNA form, the CDR3 reads TGTGCCAGCAGTTTGGGCAATGAGCAGTTCTTC.

The gene calls are TRBV3-1 (or the pseudogene TRBV3-2) and TRBJ1-1; 8 bases align to TRBD1. The V gene end was trimmed by 7 bases and the J gene end by 7 bases; junction bases not matched to a gene: 5. The CDR3 runs 12 residues. Germline values: CDR1 LGHDT, CDR2 YNNKEL (reference sequence). CDR3 sequence: CASTLGQGEAFF. In DNA, the CDR3 is TGTGCCAGCACCCTCGGACAGGGTGAAGCTTTCTTT.

This clone has a handful of counts. This chain connects TRBV18 to TRBJ1-4; D perhaps matches TRBD1 (6 bases). Germline values: CDR1 KGHSH, CDR2 LQKENI. This CDR3 region has 14 residues. Trimming stripped 8 bases from V and 8 bases from J, with 18 bases between. The chain's CDR3 is CASAEQGVGEKLFF. CDR3 DNA: TGTGCCAGCGCTGAACAGGGAGTAGGCGAAAAACTGTTTTTT.

The chain uses TRBV5-4 and TRBJ2-7, with 7 bases lining up with TRBD2. CDR1 and CDR2 (germline): SGHNT, YYREEE (reference sequence). Trimming at V came to 4 bases and at J to 4 bases, leaving 11 bases not matched to a gene. This CDR3 spans 15 amino acids. The CDR3 reads CASSTRAGVGYEQYF. Here the CDR3 DNA reads TGTGCCAGCAGCACTCGGGCGGGAGTCGGTTACGAGCAGTACTTC.

The chain employs TRBV10-3 and TRBJ2-5, with D perhaps TRBD2 (6 bases). V lost 6 bases and J 0 bases, leaving 11 bases between the germline ends. The germline V gene encodes CDR1 ENHRY and CDR2 SYGVKD. The CDR3 consists of 14 residues. The CDR3 is CAISARDYQETQYF. The CDR3 nucleotides read TGTGCCATCAGCGCGCGGGACTACCAAGAGACCCAGTACTTC.

V is TRBV7-3 and J is TRBJ2-1; 9 bases are shared with TRBD2. Germline assignment: CDR1 SGHTA and CDR2 FQGTGA. This CDR3 is 14 amino acids long. Germline trimming cut 3 bases from V and 6 bases from J; bases unmatched to any gene: 3. CDR3 nucleotide sequence: TGTGCCAGCAGCTTCCTTAGCGGGAGCAATGAGCAGTTCTTC. Protein sequence: CASSFLSGSNEQFF.

This chain links TRBV19 with TRBJ1-1; D possibly corresponds to TRBD1 (5 bases). Germline V gene lookup returns CDR1 LNHDA and CDR2 SQIVND (reference sequence). The V and J ends lost 6 bases and 1 base respectively, with 15 bases between them. The CDR3 totals 15 residues. The CDR3 DNA reads as TGTGCCAGTAGGGAACGGACCGGGACGAACACTGAAGCTTTCTTT. Its protein product is CASRERTGTNTEAFF.

This chain links TRBV5-4 with TRBJ2-5; D remains ambiguous. The CDR3 sequence is 13 residues long. V lost 5 bases to trimming and J lost 5 bases, with 13 bases between them. Looked up from germline, CDR1 is SGHNT and CDR2 is YYREEE (reference sequence). The CDR3 DNA reads as TGTGCCAGCAGTGCTGGTTGGAAGGAGACCCAGTACTTC. Its protein product is CASSAGWKETQYF.

This sequence joins TRBV5-1 and TRBJ2-7; unclear D gene. CDR1 SGHRS and CDR2 YFSETQ come from the germline V gene. The CDR3 is made up of 11 amino acids. V was cut by 3 bases and J by 7 bases, with 8 bases left in between. This CDR3 reads CASSSFQEQYF. DNA of the CDR3: TGCGCCAGCAGCTCCTTTCAAGAGCAGTACTTC.

V and J are TRBV24-1 and TRBJ2-5; unclear D gene. This CDR3 comprises 14 residues. V lost 10 bases and J lost 0, with 14 bases in between. Germline V lookup: CDR1 KGHDR, CDR2 SFDVKD. In DNA form, the CDR3 reads TGTGCCACTTCCGCTGGCACAGACCAAGAGACCCAGTACTTC. This encodes CATSAGTDQETQYF.

The chain recombines TRBV4-3 with TRBJ1-2; TRBD1 matches 7 bases. The J segment lost 3 bases and the V segment lost 0 bases, leaving 13 bases of the junction unmatched. Germline loops: CDR1 LGHNA, CDR2 YSLEER. The CDR3 contains 18 residues. The CDR3 here is CASSQEAGGVLQDYGYTF. For the CDR3, the DNA is TGCGCCAGCAGCCAAGAGGCAGGGGGAGTACTACAGGACTATGGCTACACCTTC.

The V gene is TRBV7-8, the J gene TRBJ1-1; a possible D gene is TRBD1 (6 bases). The CDR3 has 13 residues. CDR1 and CDR2 from the germline V gene are SGHVS and FQNEAQ. Trimming took off 7 bases at V and 0 bases at J, with 9 bases between the two ends. For the CDR3, the DNA is TGTGCCAGCACCACAGGGCTGAACACTGAAGCTTTCTTT. Amino acid sequence: CASTTGLNTEAFF.

The CDR3 bases are TGCGCCAGCAGCTTGGACCTCGGGGGGGGACAGCCCCAGCATTTT. It yields the protein CASSLDLGGGQPQHF. The rearrangement links TRBV5-1 to TRBJ1-5; a possible D gene is TRBD1 (5 bases). This CDR3 region has 15 residues. V was clipped by 0 bases and J by 7 bases, with 14 bases between them. Germline lookup yields CDR1 SGHRS and CDR2 YFSETQ.

The chain combines TRBV29-1 with TRBJ1-4; D is possibly TRBD1 (6 bases). V dropped 7 bases and J dropped 0 bases, with 15 bases sitting between them. The CDR3 loop spans 15 amino acids. Germline assignment: CDR1 SQVTM and CDR2 ANQGSEA. DNA of the CDR3: TGCAGCGCCGGGGGGGGCGACGCAACTAATGAAAAACTGTTTTTT. Translated, it gives CSAGGGDATNEKLFF.